The table lists the clone carrying this T cell receptor beta chain with many counts. Trimming shortened V by 4 bases and J by 1 base, and 10 bases separated the two germline ends. Germline CDR1 and CDR2: SEHNR and FQNEAQ (reference sequence). The CDR3 is 14 amino acids. TCRdb re-called the 5' RACE reads with MiXCR, one entry per CDR3 protein. The sample carries more than 25,000 distinct CDR3 sequences, about 5.5% recorded once. The data are from a study of T cells after yellow fever vaccination. Source: PBMCs, either bulk or a sorted T-cell subset (CD4+, CD8+, memory, or dextramer-sorted; not recorded which), taken 15 days after the yellow fever booster vaccination. The TCR sequence derives from a man aged 25 to 40 who received the YFV17D yellow fever vaccine. V and J are TRBV7-9 and TRBJ1-1; unclear D gene. In DNA, the CDR3 is TGTGCCAGCAGCTCCAGCCCGTCGAACACTGAAGCTTTCTTT. Amino acids: CASSSSPSNTEAFF.